Below, one T cell receptor beta chain is given with its context. The data were taken from a study of T cell repertoires in cytomegalovirus infection. From the reads, TCRdb called clonotypes with MiXCR, one entry per CDR3 protein. The data hold a few hundred thousand distinct CDR3 sequences, with over 7.5% observed a single time. V lost 2 bases, J lost 7 bases, and 10 bases stayed unmatched. The CDR3 extends over 15 amino acids. Germline loops: CDR1 KGHSH, CDR2 LQKENI. This chain connects TRBV18 to TRBJ1-2, with 7 nucleotides matching TRBD1. The TCR comes from a human donor in good health (CMV status not recorded). Some clones in this sample may be carry-over from other donors' samples. Sequenced material: PBMCs. The DNA of the CDR3 is TGTGCCAGCTCACCAAGTTCCCATACAGGGGCTGGCTACACCTTC. As protein: CASSPSSHTGAGYTF.